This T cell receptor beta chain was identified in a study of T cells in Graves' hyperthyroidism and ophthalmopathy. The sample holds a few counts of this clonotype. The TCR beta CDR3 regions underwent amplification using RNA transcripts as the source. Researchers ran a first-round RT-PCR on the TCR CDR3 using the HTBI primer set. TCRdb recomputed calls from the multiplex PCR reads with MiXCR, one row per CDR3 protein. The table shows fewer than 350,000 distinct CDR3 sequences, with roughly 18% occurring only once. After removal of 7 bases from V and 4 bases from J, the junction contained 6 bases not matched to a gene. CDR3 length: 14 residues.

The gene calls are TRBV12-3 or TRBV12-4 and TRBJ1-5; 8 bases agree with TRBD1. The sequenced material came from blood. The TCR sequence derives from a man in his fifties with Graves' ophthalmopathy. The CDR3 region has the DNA TGTGCCAGCACCCGTGGACAGGGAAATCAGCCCCAGCATTTT. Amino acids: CASTRGQGNQPQHF.